The 18 T cell receptor beta chains below were found in one sample sequenced in a study of cytomegalovirus exposure and HLA in healthy donors. PCR was performed using 60 Vbeta and 13 Jbeta primers. Data came from immunoSEQ multiplex PCR; TCRdb stores just in-frame clones and leaves some out. Among under 150,000 clones, approximately 8.9% were seen once, and the ten largest hold around 7%. Source material: PBMCs. The receptor set was obtained from a woman aged 35 to 49 in good health and CMV-seropositive.

This clone was seen a handful of times. J is TRBJ2-6 and V is TRBV29-1; TRBD2 matches at 12 bases. The CDR3 is 18 amino acids. Germline CDR1 reads SQVTM; CDR2 reads ANQGSEA. The V and J ends lost 3 bases and 0 bases, in that order; junction bases with no gene match: 6. The CDR3 nucleotides read TGCAGCGTTGATGAGACTAGCGGGGGACCCTCTGGGGCCAACGTCCTGACTTTC. This translates into CSVDETSGGPSGANVLTF.

A few counts support this clone. The CDR3 end shows no conserved phenylalanine or tryptophan, and so a read error is likely. The CDR3: CASSLSGVNEKLFV. As DNA, the CDR3 is TGCGCCAGCAGCTTGTCAGGGGTTAATGAAAAACTGTTTGTT. The V call is TRBV5-1, the J call TRBJ1-4; tentatively, D is TRBD1 (6 bases). Germline CDR1 is SGHRS and CDR2 is YFSETQ. V dropped 1 base and J dropped 4 bases, with 8 bases sitting between them. This CDR3 spans 14 amino acids.

The gene calls are TRBV7-9 and TRBJ1-1; possibly TRBD1 for D (6 bases). This CDR3 spans 14 amino acids. Germline CDR1 reads SEHNR; CDR2 reads FQNEAQ (reference sequence). V was cut by 5 bases and J by 6 bases, with 16 bases left in between. CDR3 in amino acids: CASSTSGRTAEAFF. The CDR3 region has the DNA TGTGCCAGCAGCACTAGCGGGAGGACAGCTGAAGCTTTCTTT.

This clone was seen only a few times. This chain joins TRBV2 and TRBJ2-7; 10 nucleotides match TRBD1. CDR1 is SNHLY and CDR2 is FYNNEI in the germline V gene. There are 13 residues in the CDR3. Unmatched junction bases numbered 0, after V lost 4 bases and J lost 3 bases. DNA for the CDR3: TGTGCCAGCAGTGGGACAGGGGGCTACGAGCAGTACTTC. This translates into CASSGTGGYEQYF.

Points on this clone: The junction departs from the called germline gene at one end, perhaps through a read error. The sample carries other DNA sequences with the same CDR3. The chain links TRBV27 to TRBJ1-6; TRBD1 is a possible D gene (5 bases). CDR1 and CDR2 from the germline V gene are MNHEY and SMNVEV (reference sequence). There are 17 residues in the CDR3. As DNA, the CDR3 is TGTGCCAGCAATCCCATCGGCCCGACAGTCAATAATTCACCCCTACACTTT. As protein: CASNPIGPTVNNSPLHF.

In this sample, this clone turned up a few times. This rearrangement joins TRBV18 to TRBJ2-7; a weak D match, TRBD2 (5 bases). Germline CDR1 and CDR2: KGHSH and LQKENI. Trimming took 3 bases from V and 3 from J, leaving 12 bases between them. This CDR3 region has 14 residues. The DNA of the CDR3 is TGTGCCAGCTCACCCCCGGACTCCGTCTACGAGCAGTACTTC. It yields the protein CASSPPDSVYEQYF. The full variable domain, rest sourced from reference TRBV18 and TRBJ2-7, is NAGVMQNPRHLVRRRGQEARLRCSPMKGHSHVYWYRQLPEEGLKFMVYLQKENIIDESGMPKERFSAEFPKEGPSILRIQQVVRGDSAAYFCASSPPDSVYEQYFGPGTRLTVT.

V and J are TRBV6-5 and TRBJ1-1, with no clear D. Germline loops: CDR1 MNHEY, CDR2 SVGAGI. With 4 bases removed from V and 5 bases from J, the gap between germline ends came to 11 bases. The CDR3 length is 13 residues. The CDR3 sequence is CASSWSRRTEAFF. Written as DNA, the CDR3 is TGTGCCAGCAGTTGGAGCCGGCGGACTGAAGCTTTCTTT.

CDR3 protein: CASSPGWAHTGELFF. DNA for the CDR3: TGTGCCAGCAGTCCCGGATGGGCCCACACCGGGGAGCTGTTTTTT. V gene TRBV27 combines with J gene TRBJ2-2, with D unclear. CDR1 is MNHEY and CDR2 is SMNVEV in the germline V gene (reference sequence). V lost 5 bases, J lost 3 bases, and 13 bases lay in between. The CDR3 runs 15 residues.

About this clone: This CDR3 is also generated by other DNA sequences in the sample. The V gene is TRBV5-4, the J gene TRBJ2-2, with 15 positions matching TRBD2. This CDR3 region has 18 residues. CDR1 and CDR2 from the germline V gene are SGHNT and YYREEE (reference sequence). Trimming took 3 bases from V and 1 from J; bases not matched to a gene: 4. In nucleotides, the CDR3 is TGTGCCAGCAGCTCCGGGACTAGCGGGGGGCTGAACACCGGGGAGCTGTTTTTT. Translated: CASSSGTSGGLNTGELFF.

This clone was recorded at least ten times. The gene calls are TRBV7-6 and TRBJ2-2, with unresolved D. The length of the CDR3 is 12 residues. Per germline, CDR1 SGHVS and CDR2 FNYEAQ. With 3 bases removed from V and 6 bases from J, the gap between germline ends came to 5 bases. The CDR3 protein is CASSFVAGELFF. In nucleotides, the CDR3 is TGTGCCAGCAGCTTCGTAGCCGGGGAGCTGTTTTTT.

The DNA for the CDR3 is TGTGCCAGCTCACCACAAGCAGGGTCAAGCTCCTACAATGAGCAGTTCTTC. Encoded protein: CASSPQAGSSSYNEQFF. The V gene is TRBV18, the J gene TRBJ2-1; the D gene is possibly TRBD1 (5 bases). The CDR3 consists of 17 residues. Germline V gene lookup returns CDR1 KGHSH and CDR2 LQKENI. With 1 base removed from V and 0 bases from J, the gap between germline ends came to 13 bases.

This sequence joins TRBV4-1 and TRBJ1-4; D ambiguous. Germline CDR1 reads MGHRA; CDR2 reads YSYEKL. The germline V and J ends were trimmed by 5 bases and 5 bases, with 18 bases remaining between them. The CDR3 length is 16 residues. The CDR3 DNA is TGCGCCAGCAGCTCCCAGGCGGACTTAGGGAATGAAAAACTGTTTTTT. Translated: CASSSQADLGNEKLFF.

This clone turned up a few times. The chain uses TRBV7-2 and TRBJ2-4, with a possible D match to TRBD1 (6 bases). This CDR3 has 14 amino acids. V was trimmed by 7 bases and J by 1 base, leaving 11 bases between them. Germline V gene sequence: CDR1 SGHTA, CDR2 FQGNSA. Written as DNA, the CDR3 is TGTGCCAGCACCTTCACAGGGGCCAAAAACATTCAGTACTTC. It specifies CASTFTGAKNIQYF.

This CDR3 is CASSDGKRGGQETQYF. DNA for the CDR3: TGCGCCAGCAGTGACGGCAAGCGGGGGGGTCAAGAGACCCAGTACTTC. The genes are TRBV10-2 and TRBJ2-5; the match to TRBD2 covers 10 bases. V lost 3 bases, J lost 2 bases, and 6 bases stayed unmatched. Germline loops: CDR1 WSHSY, CDR2 SAAADI. This CDR3 has 16 residues.

The genes are TRBV5-6 and TRBJ1-1; 7 bases line up with TRBD1. V trimming: 4 bases; J trimming: 4 bases; junction bases outside the gene matches: 10. In germline, CDR1 is SGHDT, CDR2 YYEEEE. This CDR3 contains 15 residues. CDR3 amino acids: CASSSGQEWFTEAFF. DNA for the CDR3: TGTGCCAGCAGCAGCGGACAGGAATGGTTCACTGAAGCTTTCTTT. The full variable domain, its missing parts supplied by reference TRBV5-6 and TRBJ1-1, is DAGVTQSPTHLIKTRGQQVTLRCSPKSGHDTVSWYQQALGQGPQFIFQYYEEEERQRGNFPDRFSGHQFPNYSSELNVNALLLGDSALYLCASSSGQEWFTEAFFGQGTRLTVV.

The chain carries TRBV2 and TRBJ2-3; the match to TRBD1 covers 8 bases. The germline V gene encodes CDR1 SNHLY and CDR2 FYNNEI. Losses at the gene ends were 3 bases for V and 6 bases for J; bases not matched to a gene: 5. The CDR3 runs to 14 residues. The CDR3 DNA follows: TGTGCCAGCAGTGATGTGGACAGGGAGGATACGCAGTATTTT. Translating it yields CASSDVDREDTQYF.

This clone was counted between two and nine times. This rearrangement joins TRBV9 to TRBJ1-2, with 7 nucleotides matching TRBD1. The CDR3 runs to 15 residues. The V gene's germline CDR1 is SGDLS and CDR2 YYNGEE. With 0 bases clipped from V and 3 bases from J, the junction kept 5 bases outside the gene matches. The CDR3 protein is CASSVEPGQYYGYTF. The DNA for the CDR3 is TGTGCCAGCAGCGTAGAACCGGGACAGTACTATGGCTACACCTTC.

This clone came up a few times. The chain combines TRBV19 with TRBJ2-7, with no clear D. Trimming left V 6 bases short and J 5 bases short, with 14 bases between. Germline V gene sequence: CDR1 LNHDA, CDR2 SQIVND (reference sequence). The CDR3 has 13 amino acids. CDR3 bases: TGTGCCAGTAGGGGCCTGGGCCCCCACGAGCAGTACTTC. Translated, it gives CASRGLGPHEQYF.